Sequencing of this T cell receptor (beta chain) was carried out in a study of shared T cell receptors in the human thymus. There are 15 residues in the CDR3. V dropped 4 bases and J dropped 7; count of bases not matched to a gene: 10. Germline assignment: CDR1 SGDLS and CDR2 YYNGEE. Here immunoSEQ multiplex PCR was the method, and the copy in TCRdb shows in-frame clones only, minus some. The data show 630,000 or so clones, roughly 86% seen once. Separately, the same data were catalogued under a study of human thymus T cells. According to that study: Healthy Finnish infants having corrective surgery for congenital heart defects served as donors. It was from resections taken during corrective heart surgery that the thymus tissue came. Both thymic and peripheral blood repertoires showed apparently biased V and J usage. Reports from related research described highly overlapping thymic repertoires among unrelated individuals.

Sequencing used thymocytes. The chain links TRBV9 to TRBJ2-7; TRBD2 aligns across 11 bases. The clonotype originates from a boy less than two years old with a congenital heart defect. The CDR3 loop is CASSQSSGGAREQYF. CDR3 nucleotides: TGTGCCAGCAGCCAGAGTAGCGGGGGGGCTCGGGAGCAGTACTTC.